This T cell receptor (beta chain) was sequenced during a study of regulatory T cells in long-lasting Graves disease. Study information: Positive TSH receptor antibodies alongside over 5 years of antithyroid drugs were what marked Graves' disease as persistent.

The ends were cut back, 2 bases at V and 5 bases at J, with 7 bases in the middle. The CDR3 consists of 13 residues. From germline, CDR1 is GTSNPN and CDR2 SVGIG (reference sequence). This clonotype was observed a handful of times. What it recognizes is unknown. Investigators prepared the TCR beta libraries by applying iRepertoire HTBI primers and Arm-PCR of CDR3 regions. A single record per CDR3 protein comes from TCRdb applying MiXCR to the multiplex PCR reads. Among 300,000 or so distinct CDR3 sequences listed, about 18% were seen once. Time point here: persistent/refractory GD, antithyroid drugs over 5 years with positive TRAb. TCR sequences were obtained from RNA taken from PBMCs. As a group, patients came from one endocrinology department in Xi'an, China. Study-wide results and limits: Persistent Graves' patients showed a TCR diversity that was lower than that of newly diagnosed ones.

The sequence came from a female donor with Graves disease. The sequencing here drew on peripheral blood mononuclear cells (PBMCs), taken when the disease was refractory, from a patient treated with antithyroid drugs. This chain connects TRBV30 to TRBJ1-6; D call uncertain. The CDR3 nucleotides are TGTGCCTGGAGTCTCCAGAATAATTCACCCCTCCACTTT. This encodes CAWSLQNNSPLHF.